The source of this TCR beta chain is a study of CD8 T cells in ankylosing spondylitis. General study points: There was a TCR beta motif, made of eight highly homologous variants, that appeared characteristic of ankylosing spondylitis blood.

The CDR3 is 15 residues long. Germline lookup yields CDR1 LGHDT and CDR2 YNNKEL (reference sequence). Trimming left V 5 bases short and J 1 base short, with 14 bases between. This clonotype was counted at least ten times. Its specificity is not known. Quantitative 5'-RACE with molecular barcodes produced the TCR beta libraries. TCRdb reprocessed the 5' RACE reads with MiXCR, giving one entry per CDR3 protein. This sample has 30,000 to 45,000 distinct CDR3 sequences; over 5.5% occur once, and the top ten carry less than 15%. The chain uses TRBV3-1 and TRBJ2-5; unclear D gene. The sequenced sample consisted of blood, either unsorted or a sorted T cell fraction (not recorded which). This TCR was recovered from a male donor with ankylosing spondylitis or in good health (not recorded which). The CDR3, as DNA: TGTGCCAGCAGCTATTACCTCCCGACCCAAGAGACCCAGTACTTC. The encoded protein is CASSYYLPTQETQYF.